Shown below are 9 T cell receptor beta chains from a single sample sequenced in a study of naive and memory T cell subsets. Specified treatment: skin biopsy from PPD injection site in Mantoux-positive individual. An oligonucleotide containing a UMI was ligated to the 3' end of TCR cDNA. Amplification of ligated cDNA took four PCR rounds with SP2 and nested alpha and beta constant primers. Via MiXCR, TCRdb re-called the UMI-ligation and nested PCR reads, giving one row per CDR3 protein. The table records over 13,000 distinct CDR3 sequences, more than 4.5% of them present only once. This sample comprised skin, obtained from a tuberculin skin test site. The receptors were sampled from an adult in good health.

Many counts were recorded for this clonotype. The V gene is TRBV2, the J gene TRBJ2-7; D is perhaps TRBD1 or TRBD2 (5 bases each). CDR1 is SNHLY and CDR2 is FYNNEI in the germline V gene. Trimming cost V 6 bases and J 6 bases, with 21 bases left between them. There are 15 residues in the CDR3. The CDR3 reads CASRASPTGTLEQYF. As DNA, the CDR3 is TGTGCCAGCAGAGCTAGTCCCACCGGGACCCTCGAGCAGTACTTC.

This clonotype counts as medium-sized. The chain employs TRBV7-2 and TRBJ2-5; unclear D gene. Trimming cost V 6 bases and J 5 bases, with 19 bases left between them. The CDR3 consists of 15 residues. CDR1 is SGHTA, CDR2 FQGNSA, per germline. The CDR3 here is CASRDPKTSYETQYF. Written as DNA, the CDR3 is TGTGCCAGCAGGGACCCAAAAACAAGCTATGAGACCCAGTACTTC. Combining the CDR3 with reference TRBV7-2 and TRBJ2-5 gives the whole variable domain GAGVSQSPSNKVTEKGKDVELRCDPISGHTALYWYRQSLGQGLEFLIYFQGNSAPDKSGLPSDRFSAERTGGSVSTLTIQRTQQEDSAVYLCASRDPKTSYETQYFGPGTRLLVL.

The V call is TRBV4-1, the J call TRBJ2-7, with TRBD1 matching 10 bases. CDR1 and CDR2 from the germline V gene are MGHRA and YSYEKL. The CDR3 is made up of 14 amino acids. V gave up 1 base and J gave up 3 bases; unmatched junction bases: 0. CDR3 residues: CASSQGDRGYEQYF. The CDR3 coding sequence is TGCGCCAGCAGCCAAGGGGACAGGGGCTACGAGCAGTACTTC.

There are many counts of this clonotype. CDR3 region: CASSPPQRWPVDNEQFF. In nucleotides, the CDR3 is TGTGCCAGCAGCCCCCCCCAGAGGTGGCCAGTGGACAATGAGCAGTTCTTC. The chain is built from TRBV9 and TRBJ2-1; no reliable D call. V lost 4 bases and J lost 5, with 22 bases in between. Germline assignment: CDR1 SGDLS and CDR2 YYNGEE. This CDR3 contains 17 residues.

By sample share, this clonotype is medium-sized. The genes are TRBV6-1 and TRBJ2-3, with a possible D match to TRBD2 (5 bases). The V gene lost 3 bases and the J gene lost 1 base, with 11 bases spanning the gap. Germline values: CDR1 MNHNS, CDR2 SASEGT. This CDR3 comprises 15 residues. The CDR3: CASSDPGFGTDTQYF. The CDR3 coding sequence is TGTGCCAGCAGTGACCCGGGATTTGGCACAGATACGCAGTATTTT.

Ten or more counts support this clonotype. V usage is TRBV6-1 and J usage is TRBJ2-5; 8 bases are a match to TRBD1. CDR1 MNHNS and CDR2 SASEGT come from the germline V gene. The CDR3 loop spans 13 amino acids. V lost 5 bases and J lost 5; bases outside the gene matches: 4. The CDR3 sequence is CASSPTGEETQYF. CDR3 DNA sequence: TGTGCCAGCAGTCCGACAGGGGAGGAGACCCAGTACTTC.

This clonotype has ten or more counts. The chain employs TRBV12-3 or TRBV12-4 and TRBJ1-6; the D gene is possibly TRBD1 (6 bases). Trimming shortened V by 1 base and J by 10 bases, and 11 bases separated the two germline ends. The CDR3 has 14 amino acids. The CDR3 nucleotides are TGTGCCAGCAGTTTAGACCACAGGGTCTCACCCCTCCACTTT. It yields the protein CASSLDHRVSPLHF.

This clonotype was picked up many times. The genes are TRBV7-2 and TRBJ2-7; D could derive from TRBD1 or TRBD2 (5 bases each). Germline V lookup: CDR1 SGHTA, CDR2 FQGNSA. Trimming cost V 3 bases and J 7 bases, with 16 bases left between them. The CDR3 loop spans 14 amino acids. CDR3 DNA sequence: TGTGCCAGCAGCTTGGGACGGCTTCTACGGGAGCAGTACTTC. Encoded protein: CASSLGRLLREQYF.

Ten or more counts support this clonotype. This chain connects TRBV21-1 to TRBJ2-5; the table assigns TRBD2, which was not confirmed against the DNA. TRBV21-1 is designated a pseudogene. CDR3 length equals 16 residues. CDR3 amino acids: CASSSPEGVYQETQYF. The CDR3 nucleotides read TGTGCCAGCAGTAGTCCGGAGGGTGTGTACCAAGAGACCCAGTACTTC.